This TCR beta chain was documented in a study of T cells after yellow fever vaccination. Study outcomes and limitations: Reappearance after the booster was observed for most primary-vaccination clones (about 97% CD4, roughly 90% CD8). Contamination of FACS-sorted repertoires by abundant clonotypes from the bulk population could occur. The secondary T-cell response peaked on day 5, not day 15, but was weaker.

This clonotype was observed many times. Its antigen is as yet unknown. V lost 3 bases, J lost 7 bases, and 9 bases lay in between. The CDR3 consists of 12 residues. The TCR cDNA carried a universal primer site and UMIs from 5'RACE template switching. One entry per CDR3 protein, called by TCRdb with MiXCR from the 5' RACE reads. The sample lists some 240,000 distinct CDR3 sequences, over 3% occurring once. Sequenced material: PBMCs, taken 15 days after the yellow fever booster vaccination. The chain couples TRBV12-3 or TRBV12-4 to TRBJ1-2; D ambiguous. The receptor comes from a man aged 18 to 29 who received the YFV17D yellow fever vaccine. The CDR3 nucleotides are TGTGCCAGCAGTTTGTGGGGTGGTGGCTACACCTTC. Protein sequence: CASSLWGGGYTF.